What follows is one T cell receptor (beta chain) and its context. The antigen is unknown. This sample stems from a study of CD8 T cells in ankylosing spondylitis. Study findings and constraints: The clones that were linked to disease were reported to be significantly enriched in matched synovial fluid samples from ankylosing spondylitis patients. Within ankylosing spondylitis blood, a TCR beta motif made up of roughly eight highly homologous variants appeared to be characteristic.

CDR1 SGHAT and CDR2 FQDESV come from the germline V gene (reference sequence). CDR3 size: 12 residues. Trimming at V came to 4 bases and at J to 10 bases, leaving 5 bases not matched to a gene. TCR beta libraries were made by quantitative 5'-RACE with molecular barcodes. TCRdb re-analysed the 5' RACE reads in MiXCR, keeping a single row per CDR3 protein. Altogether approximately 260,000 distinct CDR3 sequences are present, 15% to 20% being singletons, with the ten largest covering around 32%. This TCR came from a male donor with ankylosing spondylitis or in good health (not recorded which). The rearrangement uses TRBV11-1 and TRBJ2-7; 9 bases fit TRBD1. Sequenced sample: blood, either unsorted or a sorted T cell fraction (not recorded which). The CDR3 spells CASSSGTGIQYF. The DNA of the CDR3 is TGTGCCAGCAGCTCGGGGACAGGGATTCAGTACTTC.